The sequence of this T cell receptor (beta chain) was determined in a study of spatial heterogeneity in lung cancer. Study-level points and caveats: Expanded intratumoral alpha and beta TCR counts tracked tumor mutation counts.

Time point here: sample taken at primary tumor resection. The length of the CDR3 is 15 residues. Deletions cut 1 base from V and 2 bases from J, with 8 bases between. Germline lookup yields CDR1 SGHTA and CDR2 FQGNSA. Within the sample, this clonotype is medium-sized (0.01 to 0.1%). Its specificity is unknown. TCRdb fed the 5' RACE reads into MiXCR, producing one record per CDR3 protein. The sample contains more than 8,000 distinct CDR3 sequences, over 9.5% of which appear only once. The source was lung tumor tissue, collected at surgery. The chain links TRBV7-2 to TRBJ2-2; a possible D gene is TRBD2 (5 bases). The sequence came from a female donor with early-stage non-small cell lung cancer. CDR3 bases: TGTGCCAGCAGCTTAGTTCGGGGAAACACCGGGGAGCTGTTTTTT. It translates to CASSLVRGNTGELFF.